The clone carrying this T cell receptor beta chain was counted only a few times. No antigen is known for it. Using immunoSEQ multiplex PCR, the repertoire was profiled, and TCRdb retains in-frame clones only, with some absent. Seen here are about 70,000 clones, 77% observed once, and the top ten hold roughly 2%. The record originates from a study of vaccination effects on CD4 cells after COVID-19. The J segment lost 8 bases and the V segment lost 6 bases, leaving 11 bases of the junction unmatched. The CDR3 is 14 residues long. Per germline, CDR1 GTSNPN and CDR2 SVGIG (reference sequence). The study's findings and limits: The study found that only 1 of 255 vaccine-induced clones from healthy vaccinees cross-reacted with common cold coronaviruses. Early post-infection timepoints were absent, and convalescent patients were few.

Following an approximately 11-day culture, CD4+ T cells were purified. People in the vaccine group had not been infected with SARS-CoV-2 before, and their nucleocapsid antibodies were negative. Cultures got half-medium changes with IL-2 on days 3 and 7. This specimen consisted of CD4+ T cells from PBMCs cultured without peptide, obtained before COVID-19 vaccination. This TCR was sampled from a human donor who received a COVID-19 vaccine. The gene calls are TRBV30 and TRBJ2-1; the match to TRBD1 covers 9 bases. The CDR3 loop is CACKLRDRAYEQFF. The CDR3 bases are TGTGCCTGTAAACTCCGGGACAGGGCATATGAGCAGTTCTTC. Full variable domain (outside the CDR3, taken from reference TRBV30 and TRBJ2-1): SQTIHQWPATLVQPVGSPLSLECTVEGTSNPNLYWYRQAAGRGLQLLFYSVGIGQISSEVPQNLSASRPQDRQFILSSKKLLLSDSGFYLCACKLRDRAYEQFFGPGTRLTVL.